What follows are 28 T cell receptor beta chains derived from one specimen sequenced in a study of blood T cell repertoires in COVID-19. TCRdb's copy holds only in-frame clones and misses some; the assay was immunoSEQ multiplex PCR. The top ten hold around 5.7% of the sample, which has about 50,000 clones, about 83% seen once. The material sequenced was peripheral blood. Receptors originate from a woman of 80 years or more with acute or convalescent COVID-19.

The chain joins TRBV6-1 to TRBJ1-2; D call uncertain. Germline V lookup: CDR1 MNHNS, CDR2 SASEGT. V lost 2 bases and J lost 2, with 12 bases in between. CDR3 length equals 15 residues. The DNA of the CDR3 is TGTGCCAGCAGTGAATTTGAGGGAGTAAACTATGGCTACACCTTC. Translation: CASSEFEGVNYGYTF.

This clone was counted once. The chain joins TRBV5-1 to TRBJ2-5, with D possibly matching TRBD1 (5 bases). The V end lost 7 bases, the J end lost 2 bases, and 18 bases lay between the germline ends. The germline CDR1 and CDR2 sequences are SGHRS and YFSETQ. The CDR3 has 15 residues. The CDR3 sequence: CASEVRPGRQETQYF. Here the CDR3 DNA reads TGCGCCAGCGAAGTCCGACCAGGGCGGCAAGAGACCCAGTACTTC.

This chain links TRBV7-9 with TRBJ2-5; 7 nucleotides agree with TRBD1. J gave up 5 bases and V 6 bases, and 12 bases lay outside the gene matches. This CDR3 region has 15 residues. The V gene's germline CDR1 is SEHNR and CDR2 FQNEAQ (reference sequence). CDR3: CASSLRQGFWETQYF. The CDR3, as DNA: TGTGCCAGCAGTTTACGACAGGGCTTCTGGGAGACCCAGTACTTC. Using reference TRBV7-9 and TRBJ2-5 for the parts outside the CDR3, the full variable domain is DTGVSQNPRHKITKRGQNVTFRCDPISEHNRLYWYRQTLGQGPEFLTYFQNEAQLEKSRLLSDRFSAERPKGSFSTLEIQRTEQGDSAMYLCASSLRQGFWETQYFGPGTRLLVL.

CDR3 protein: CASSNYDSNYNEQFF. The CDR3 bases are TGTGCCAGCTCAAACTACGACAGCAATTACAATGAGCAGTTCTTC. The chain carries TRBV18 and TRBJ2-1, with D perhaps TRBD1 (5 bases). V lost 5 bases and J lost 4, with 15 bases in between. This CDR3 is built from 15 residues. From germline, CDR1 is KGHSH and CDR2 LQKENI. Drawing the rest from reference TRBV18 and TRBJ2-1, the complete variable domain is NAGVMQNPRHLVRRRGQEARLRCSPMKGHSHVYWYRQLPEEGLKFMVYLQKENIIDESGMPKERFSAEFPKEGPSILRIQQVVRGDSAAYFCASSNYDSNYNEQFFGPGTRLTVL.

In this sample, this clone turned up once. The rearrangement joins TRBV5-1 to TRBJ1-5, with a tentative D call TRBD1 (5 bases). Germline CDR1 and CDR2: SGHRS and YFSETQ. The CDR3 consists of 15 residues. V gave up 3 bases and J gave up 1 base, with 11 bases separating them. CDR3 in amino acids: CASSWEGSSNQPQHF. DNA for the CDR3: TGCGCCAGCAGCTGGGAGGGGTCGAGCAATCAGCCCCAGCATTTT.

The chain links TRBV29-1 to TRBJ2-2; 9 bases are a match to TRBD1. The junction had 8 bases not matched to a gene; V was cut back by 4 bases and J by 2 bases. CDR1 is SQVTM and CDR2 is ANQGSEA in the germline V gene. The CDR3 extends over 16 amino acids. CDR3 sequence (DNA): TGCAGCGTTGCAAAAATAACAGGGGGCAACACCGGGGAGCTGTTTTTT. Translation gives CSVAKITGGNTGELFF.

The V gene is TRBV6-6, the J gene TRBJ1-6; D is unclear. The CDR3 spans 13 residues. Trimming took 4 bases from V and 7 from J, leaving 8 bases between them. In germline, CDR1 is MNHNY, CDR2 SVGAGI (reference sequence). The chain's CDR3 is CASSSEKNSPLHF. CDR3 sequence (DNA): TGTGCCAGCAGTTCGGAGAAGAATTCACCCCTCCACTTT.

CDR3 in amino acids: CATPLSENTGELFF. The CDR3 region has the DNA TGTGCCACCCCTCTGAGTGAGAACACCGGGGAGCTGTTTTTT. The chain combines TRBV19 with TRBJ2-2; D is unresolved. With 10 bases removed from V and 1 base from J, the gap between germline ends came to 13 bases. Per the germline V gene, CDR1 is LNHDA and CDR2 is SQIVND (reference sequence). The CDR3 runs to 14 residues.

The CDR3 DNA follows: TGTGCCAGCAGCTTGCAGGTGACAGGGTACGAAGAGCAGTTCTTC. Amino acid sequence: CASSLQVTGYEEQFF. J is TRBJ2-1 and V is TRBV7-2; 7 bases align to TRBD1. The V gene end was trimmed by 3 bases and the J gene end by 10 bases; junction bases not matched to a gene: 12. The CDR3 runs 15 residues. Germline V gene sequence: CDR1 SGHTA, CDR2 FQGNSA. The entire variable domain, with the rest obtained from reference TRBV7-2 and TRBJ2-1, is as follows: GAGVSQSPSNKVTEKGKDVELRCDPISGHTALYWYRQSLGQGLEFLIYFQGNSAPDKSGLPSDRFSAERTGGSVSTLTIQRTQQEDSAVYLCASSLQVTGYEEQFFGPGTRLTVL.

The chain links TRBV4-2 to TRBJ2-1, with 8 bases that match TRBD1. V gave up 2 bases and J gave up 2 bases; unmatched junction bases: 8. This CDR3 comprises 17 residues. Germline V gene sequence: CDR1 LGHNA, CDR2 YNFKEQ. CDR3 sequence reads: CASSQKGDRITYNEQFF. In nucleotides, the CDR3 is TGTGCCAGCAGCCAAAAAGGGGACAGGATCACCTACAATGAGCAGTTCTTC.

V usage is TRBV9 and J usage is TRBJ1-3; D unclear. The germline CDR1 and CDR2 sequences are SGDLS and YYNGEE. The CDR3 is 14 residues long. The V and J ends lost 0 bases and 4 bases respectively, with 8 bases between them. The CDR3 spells CASSVGVFGNTIYF. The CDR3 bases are TGTGCCAGCAGCGTAGGAGTCTTCGGAAACACCATATATTTT.

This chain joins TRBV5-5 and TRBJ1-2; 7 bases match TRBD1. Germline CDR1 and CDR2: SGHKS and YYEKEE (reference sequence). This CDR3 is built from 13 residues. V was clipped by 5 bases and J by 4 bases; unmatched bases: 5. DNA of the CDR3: TGTGCCAGCAGTCGACAGGGTACCTATGGCTACACCTTC. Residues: CASSRQGTYGYTF.

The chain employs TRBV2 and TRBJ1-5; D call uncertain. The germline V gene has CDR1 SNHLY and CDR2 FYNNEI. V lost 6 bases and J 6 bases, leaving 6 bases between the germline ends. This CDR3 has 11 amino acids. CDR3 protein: CASRVSQPQHF. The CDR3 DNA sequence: TGTGCCAGCAGGGTTAGTCAGCCCCAGCATTTT.

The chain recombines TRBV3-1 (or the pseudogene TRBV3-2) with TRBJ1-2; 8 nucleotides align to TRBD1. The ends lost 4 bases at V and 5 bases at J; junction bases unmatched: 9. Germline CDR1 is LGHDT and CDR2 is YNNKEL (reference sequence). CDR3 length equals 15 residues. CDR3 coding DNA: TGTGCCAGCAGCCCCCGGACAGGGAAGGGATATGGCTACACCTTC. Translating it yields CASSPRTGKGYGYTF.

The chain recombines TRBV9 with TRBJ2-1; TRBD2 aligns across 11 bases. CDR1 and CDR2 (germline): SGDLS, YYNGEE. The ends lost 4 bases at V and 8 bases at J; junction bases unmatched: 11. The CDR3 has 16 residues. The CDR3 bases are TGTGCCAGCAGCCTTATAGCGGGGGGGCCTAGGGATGAGCAGTTCTTC. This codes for CASSLIAGGPRDEQFF.

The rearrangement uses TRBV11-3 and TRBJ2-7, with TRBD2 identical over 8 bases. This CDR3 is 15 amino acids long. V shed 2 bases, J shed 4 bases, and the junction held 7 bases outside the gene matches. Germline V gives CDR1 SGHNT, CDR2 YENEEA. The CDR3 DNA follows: TGTGCCAGCAGCTTATCGCGGGGGGCCCTTTACGAGCAGTACTTC. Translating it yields CASSLSRGALYEQYF.

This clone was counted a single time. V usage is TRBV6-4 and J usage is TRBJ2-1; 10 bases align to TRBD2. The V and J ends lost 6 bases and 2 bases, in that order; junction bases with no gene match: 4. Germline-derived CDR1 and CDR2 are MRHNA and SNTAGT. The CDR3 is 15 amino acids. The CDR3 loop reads CASRTTSGAYNEQFF. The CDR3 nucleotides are TGTGCCAGCAGAACAACTAGCGGGGCCTACAATGAGCAGTTCTTC.

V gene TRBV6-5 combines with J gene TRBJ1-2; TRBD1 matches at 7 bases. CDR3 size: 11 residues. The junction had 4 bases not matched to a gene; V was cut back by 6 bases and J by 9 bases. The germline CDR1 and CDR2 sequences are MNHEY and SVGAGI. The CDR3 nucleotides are TGTGCCAGCAGAAGACAGGGAAGCTACACCTTC. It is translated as CASRRQGSYTF.

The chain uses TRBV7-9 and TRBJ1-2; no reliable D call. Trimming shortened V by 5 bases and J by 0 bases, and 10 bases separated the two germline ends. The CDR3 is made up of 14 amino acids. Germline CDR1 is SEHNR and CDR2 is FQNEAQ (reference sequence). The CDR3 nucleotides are TGTGCCAGCAGCAAAGCCAGTACTAACTATGGCTACACCTTC. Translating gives CASSKASTNYGYTF.

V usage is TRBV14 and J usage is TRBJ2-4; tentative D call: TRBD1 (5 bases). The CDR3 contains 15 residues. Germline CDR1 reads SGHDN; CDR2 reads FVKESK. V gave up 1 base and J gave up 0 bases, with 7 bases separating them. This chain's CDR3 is CASSQGQLAKNIQYF. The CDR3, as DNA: TGTGCCAGCAGCCAAGGACAGTTAGCCAAAAACATTCAGTACTTC.

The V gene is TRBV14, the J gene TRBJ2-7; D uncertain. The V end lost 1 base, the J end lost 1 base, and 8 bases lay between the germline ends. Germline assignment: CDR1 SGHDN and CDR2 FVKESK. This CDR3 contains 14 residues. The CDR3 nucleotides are TGTGCCAGCAGCCAAGTCAGGTCGTCCTACGAGCAGTACTTC. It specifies CASSQVRSSYEQYF.

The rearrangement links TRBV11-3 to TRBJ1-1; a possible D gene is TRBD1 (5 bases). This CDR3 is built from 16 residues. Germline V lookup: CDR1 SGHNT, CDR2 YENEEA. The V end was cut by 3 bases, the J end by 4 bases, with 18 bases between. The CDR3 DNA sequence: TGTGCCAGCAGCTTGAGAATGGGGACCGGGGGCACTGAAGCTTTCTTT. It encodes CASSLRMGTGGTEAFF.

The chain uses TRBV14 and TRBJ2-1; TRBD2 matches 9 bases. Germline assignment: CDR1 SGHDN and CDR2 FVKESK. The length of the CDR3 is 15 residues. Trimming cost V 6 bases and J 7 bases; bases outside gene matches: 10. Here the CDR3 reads CASSAGTSNWNEQFF. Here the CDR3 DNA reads TGTGCCAGCAGTGCCGGGACTAGCAACTGGAATGAGCAGTTCTTC.

The CDR3 sequence: CASGVTGGEQYF. Written as DNA, the CDR3 is TGCGCCAGCGGGGTTACAGGGGGCGAGCAGTACTTC. The chain employs TRBV5-1 and TRBJ2-7; 8 bases line up with TRBD1. The length of the CDR3 is 12 residues. Trimming removed 7 bases from V and 6 bases from J; junction bases left unmatched: 6. CDR1 is SGHRS, CDR2 YFSETQ, per germline.

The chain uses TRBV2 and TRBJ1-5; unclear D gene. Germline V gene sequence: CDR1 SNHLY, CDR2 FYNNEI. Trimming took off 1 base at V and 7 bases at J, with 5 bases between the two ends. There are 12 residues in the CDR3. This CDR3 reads CASSEERQPQHF. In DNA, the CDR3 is TGTGCCAGCAGTGAAGAGAGGCAGCCCCAGCATTTT.

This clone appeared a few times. The CDR3 is CASSTGPAGGNQPQHF. The DNA of the CDR3 is TGTGCCAGTAGTACAGGGCCGGCAGGGGGCAATCAGCCCCAGCATTTT. V usage is TRBV19 and J usage is TRBJ1-5; D may be TRBD1 (6 bases). Germline CDR1 and CDR2: LNHDA and SQIVND (reference sequence). CDR3 length equals 16 residues. Trimming left V 4 bases short and J 2 bases short, with 15 bases between.

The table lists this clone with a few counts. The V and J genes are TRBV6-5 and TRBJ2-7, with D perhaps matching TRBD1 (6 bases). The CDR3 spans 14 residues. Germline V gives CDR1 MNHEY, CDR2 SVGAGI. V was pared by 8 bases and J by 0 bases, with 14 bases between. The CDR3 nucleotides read TGTGCCAGCCAACCGGACAGAAGCTCCTACGAGCAGTACTTC. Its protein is CASQPDRSSYEQYF.

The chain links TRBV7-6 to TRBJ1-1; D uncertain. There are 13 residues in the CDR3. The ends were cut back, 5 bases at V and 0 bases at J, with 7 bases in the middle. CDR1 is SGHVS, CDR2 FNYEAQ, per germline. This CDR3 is CASSQDLNTEAFF. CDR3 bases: TGTGCCAGCAGCCAAGACTTGAACACTGAAGCTTTCTTT.